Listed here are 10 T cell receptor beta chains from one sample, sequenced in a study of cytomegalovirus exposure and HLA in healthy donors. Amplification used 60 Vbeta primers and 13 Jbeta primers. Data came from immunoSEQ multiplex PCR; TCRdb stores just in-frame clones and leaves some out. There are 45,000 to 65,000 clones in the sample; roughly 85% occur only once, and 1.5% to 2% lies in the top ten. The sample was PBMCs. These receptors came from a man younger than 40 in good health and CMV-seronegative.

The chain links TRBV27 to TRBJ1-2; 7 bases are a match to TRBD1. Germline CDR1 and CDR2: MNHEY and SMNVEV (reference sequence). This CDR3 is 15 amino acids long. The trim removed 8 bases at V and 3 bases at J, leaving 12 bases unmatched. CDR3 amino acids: CASSRQGGLDYGYTF. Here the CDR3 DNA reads TGTGCCAGCTCGAGACAGGGAGGTTTGGACTATGGCTACACCTTC.

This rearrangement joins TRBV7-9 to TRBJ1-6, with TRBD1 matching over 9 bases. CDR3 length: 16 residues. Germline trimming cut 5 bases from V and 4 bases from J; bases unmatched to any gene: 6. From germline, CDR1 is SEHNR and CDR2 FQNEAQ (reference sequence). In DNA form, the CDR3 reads TGTGCCAGCAGCGCAGGGACAGGGAAGTATAATTCACCCCTCCACTTT. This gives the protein CASSAGTGKYNSPLHF.

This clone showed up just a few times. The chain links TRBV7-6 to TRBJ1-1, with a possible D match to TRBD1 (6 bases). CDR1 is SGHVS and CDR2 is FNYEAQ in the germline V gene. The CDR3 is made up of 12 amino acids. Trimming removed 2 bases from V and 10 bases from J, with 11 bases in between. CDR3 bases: TGTGCCAGCAGCTTACTGGGGGCGGTAGCTTTCTTT. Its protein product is CASSLLGAVAFF.

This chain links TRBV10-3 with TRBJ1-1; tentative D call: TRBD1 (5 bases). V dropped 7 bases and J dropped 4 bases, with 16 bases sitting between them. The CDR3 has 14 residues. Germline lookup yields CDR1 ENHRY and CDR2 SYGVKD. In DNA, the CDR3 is TGTGCCATCACCGTTGGGGGGGGAAGCACTGAAGCTTTCTTT. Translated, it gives CAITVGGGSTEAFF.

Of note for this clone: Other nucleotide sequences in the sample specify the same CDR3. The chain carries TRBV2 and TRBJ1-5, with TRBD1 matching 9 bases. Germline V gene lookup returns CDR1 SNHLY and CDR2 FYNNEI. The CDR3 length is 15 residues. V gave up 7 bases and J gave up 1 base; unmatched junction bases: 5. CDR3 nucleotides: TGTGCCAGCAACCCCGGGACAGGGAGCAATCAGCCCCAGCATTTT. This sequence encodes CASNPGTGSNQPQHF.

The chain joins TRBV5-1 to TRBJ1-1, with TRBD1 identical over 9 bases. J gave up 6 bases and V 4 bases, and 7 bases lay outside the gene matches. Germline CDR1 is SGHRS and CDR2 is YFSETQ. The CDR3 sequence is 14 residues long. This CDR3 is CASSPGQGRAEAFF. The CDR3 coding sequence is TGCGCCAGCAGCCCCGGACAGGGGAGGGCTGAAGCTTTCTTT.

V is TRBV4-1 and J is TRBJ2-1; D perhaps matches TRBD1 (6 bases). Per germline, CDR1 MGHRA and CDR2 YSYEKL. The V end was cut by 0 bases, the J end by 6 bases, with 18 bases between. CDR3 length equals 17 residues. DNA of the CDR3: TGCGCCAGCAGCCAAGATAAAGGGCAGGGGCATATCAATGAGCAGTTCTTC. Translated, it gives CASSQDKGQGHINEQFF.

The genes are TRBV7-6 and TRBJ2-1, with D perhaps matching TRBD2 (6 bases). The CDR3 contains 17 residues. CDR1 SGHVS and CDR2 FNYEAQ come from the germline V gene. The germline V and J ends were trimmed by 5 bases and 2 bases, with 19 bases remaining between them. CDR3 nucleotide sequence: TGTGCCAGCAGCCCCCAACCTAGCGCGGGCCCCTACAATGAGCAGTTCTTC. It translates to CASSPQPSAGPYNEQFF.

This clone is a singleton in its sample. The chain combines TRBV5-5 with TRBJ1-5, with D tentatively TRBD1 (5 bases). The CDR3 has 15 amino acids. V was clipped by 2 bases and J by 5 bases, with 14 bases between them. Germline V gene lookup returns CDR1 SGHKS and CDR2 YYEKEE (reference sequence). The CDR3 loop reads CASSFLGARDQPQHF. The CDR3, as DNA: TGTGCCAGCAGCTTTCTTGGGGCAAGGGATCAGCCCCAGCATTTT.

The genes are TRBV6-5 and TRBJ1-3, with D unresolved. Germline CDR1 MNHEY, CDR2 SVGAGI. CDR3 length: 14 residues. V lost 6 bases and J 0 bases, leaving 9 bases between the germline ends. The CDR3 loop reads CASSSVLSGNTIYF. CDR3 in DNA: TGTGCCAGCAGCTCAGTTCTCTCTGGAAACACCATATATTTT.